A single sample is the source of the 16 T cell receptor beta chains below, sequenced in a study of cytomegalovirus exposure and HLA in healthy donors. Primers for the PCR totalled 60 Vbeta and 13 Jbeta. Profiling relied on immunoSEQ multiplex PCR, and the TCRdb table lists in-frame clones only, not all of them. This repertoire shows fewer than 150,000 clones, under 90% found once; its top ten account for around 8%. The sequenced sample consisted of PBMCs. The receptors shown here come from a female donor in good health and CMV-seropositive.

J is TRBJ2-4 and V is TRBV28; perhaps TRBD1 as D (6 bases). Deletions cut 5 bases from V and 0 bases from J, with 17 bases between. Germline V gives CDR1 MDHEN, CDR2 SYDVKM. This CDR3 is built from 17 residues. The CDR3 protein is CASSPLGQSLAKNIQYF. As DNA, the CDR3 is TGTGCCAGCAGTCCGCTCGGACAGTCTCTAGCCAAAAACATTCAGTACTTC.

The V and J genes are TRBV5-1 and TRBJ2-7; possible D gene TRBD1, 6 bases. V dropped 7 bases and J dropped 5 bases, with 22 bases sitting between them. CDR3 length: 15 amino acids. Germline values: CDR1 SGHRS, CDR2 YFSETQ. CDR3 DNA sequence: TGCGCCAGCGGCTCGGGCCAGGGGATAAGGAACGAGCAGTACTTC. Amino acid sequence: CASGSGQGIRNEQYF.

Concerning this clone: One junction end does not reproduce the germline sequence, and a read error may be involved. The chain uses TRBV7-7 and TRBJ2-3; 9 nucleotides match TRBD2. CDR1 is SSHAT and CDR2 is FNYEAQ in the germline V gene (reference sequence). There are 13 residues in the CDR3. CDR3 bases: TGTGCTAGCAGCTTAGCGGGGGCGGATACGCAGTATTTT. Its translation: CASSLAGADTQYF. Full variable domain (rest looked up from reference TRBV7-7 and TRBJ2-3): GAGVSQSPRYKVTKRGQDVTLRCDPISSHATLYWYQQALGQGPEFLTYFNYEAQPDKSGLPSDRFSAERPEGSISTLTIQRTEQRDSAMYRCASSLAGADTQYFGPGTRLTVL.

V usage is TRBV7-9 and J usage is TRBJ1-5; 9 bases map to TRBD1. This CDR3 comprises 14 residues. Germline-derived CDR1 and CDR2 are SEHNR and FQNEAQ (reference sequence). V lost 1 base to trimming and J lost 9 bases; unmatched junction nucleotides: 4. In DNA form, the CDR3 reads TGTGCCAGCAGCTTAGGACAGGGGGAGCTGCCCCAGCATTTT. This sequence encodes CASSLGQGELPQHF.

This clone was counted only a few times. This chain connects TRBV6-1 to TRBJ2-1, with D possibly TRBD1 on 6 matching bases. CDR3 length equals 12 residues. V lost 6 bases and J lost 5, with 8 bases in between. Germline V gene sequence: CDR1 MNHNS, CDR2 SASEGT. The CDR3 here is CASRDRDNEQFF. The CDR3 DNA follows: TGTGCCAGCAGGGACAGAGACAATGAGCAGTTCTTC.

The chain carries TRBV7-8 and TRBJ2-7, with D perhaps matching TRBD1 (6 bases). This CDR3 has 15 residues. V was clipped by 3 bases and J by 6 bases, with 18 bases between them. Germline V CDR1 and CDR2: SGHVS, FQNEAQ. CDR3 region: CASSFVRDQGIEQYF. The CDR3 bases are TGTGCCAGCAGCTTTGTCAGGGACCAGGGGATCGAGCAGTACTTC.

The V and J genes are TRBV19 and TRBJ2-2; possible D gene TRBD2, 5 bases. Germline V gene data show CDR1 as LNHDA and CDR2 as SQIVND (reference sequence). The CDR3 loop spans 13 amino acids. The V end lost 4 bases, the J end lost 4 bases, and 7 bases lay between the germline ends. The CDR3: CASSTGFTGELFF. The CDR3 nucleotides are TGTGCCAGTAGTACGGGATTCACCGGGGAGCTGTTTTTT.

The chain joins TRBV30 to TRBJ2-1, with TRBD2 matching 9 bases. Germline CDR1 reads GTSNPN; CDR2 reads SVGIG (reference sequence). The CDR3 is made up of 14 amino acids. V was clipped by 2 bases and J by 8 bases; unmatched bases: 7. The CDR3 region has the DNA TGTGCCTGGAGTAGGGCGGGGGGGCGCGATGAGCAGTTCTTC. This translates into CAWSRAGGRDEQFF.

The J gene is TRBJ1-1, the V gene TRBV7-6, with D possibly being TRBD1 (5 bases). The CDR3 runs 15 residues. The germline gives CDR1 SGHVS, CDR2 FNYEAQ. Trimming left V 5 bases short and J 0 bases short, with 13 bases between. CDR3 region: CASSASGFMNTEAFF. DNA of the CDR3: TGTGCCAGCAGCGCATCAGGGTTCATGAACACTGAAGCTTTCTTT.

The gene calls are TRBV7-8 and TRBJ1-3, with 9 bases aligning to TRBD1. The J segment lost 1 base and the V segment lost 3 bases, leaving 7 bases of the junction unmatched. Per germline, CDR1 SGHVS and CDR2 FQNEAQ. The length of the CDR3 is 17 residues. The CDR3 loop is CASSFTGQGHSGNTIYF. The CDR3 DNA follows: TGTGCCAGCAGCTTCACGGGACAGGGACATTCTGGAAACACCATATATTTT.

The chain uses TRBV2 and TRBJ1-2; unclear D gene. V lost 6 bases, J lost 5 bases, and 13 bases lay in between. The CDR3 has 13 amino acids. Germline V gives CDR1 SNHLY, CDR2 FYNNEI. CDR3 region: CASSAGSEYGYTF. CDR3 bases: TGTGCCAGCAGCGCCGGGTCCGAGTATGGCTACACCTTC.

The chain is built from TRBV29-1 and TRBJ2-5, with D possibly being TRBD2 (5 bases). The germline V and J ends were trimmed by 6 bases and 5 bases, with 7 bases remaining between them. CDR1 is SQVTM, CDR2 ANQGSEA, per germline. The CDR3 sequence is 10 residues long. As DNA, the CDR3 is TGCAGCGTGGGAGAGGAGACCCAGTACTTC. This gives the protein CSVGEETQYF.

The chain links TRBV11-2 to TRBJ2-2; D not resolved. The CDR3 has 13 residues. Germline-derived CDR1 and CDR2 are SGHAT and FQNNGV. V was pared by 2 bases and J by 7 bases, with 8 bases between. The CDR3 is CASSLRVDGELFF. CDR3 nucleotides: TGTGCCAGCAGCTTACGTGTAGACGGGGAGCTGTTTTTT.

This chain links TRBV5-4 with TRBJ1-1, with D possibly matching TRBD1 (6 bases). CDR3 length equals 16 residues. V dropped 4 bases and J dropped 1 base, with 17 bases sitting between them. The germline V gene encodes CDR1 SGHNT and CDR2 YYREEE (reference sequence). The CDR3 region is CASSQAGGSENTEAFF. CDR3 sequence (DNA): TGTGCCAGCAGCCAGGCTGGGGGCTCGGAGAACACTGAAGCTTTCTTT.

In this sample, this clone turned up a few times. The J gene is TRBJ2-3, the V gene TRBV25-1; 8 nucleotides agree with TRBD2. The CDR3 runs to 16 residues. In germline, CDR1 is MGHDK, CDR2 SYGVNS. Trimming removed 4 bases from V and 2 bases from J; junction bases left unmatched: 8. CDR3 residues: CASSGLAGRSTDTQYF. As DNA, the CDR3 is TGTGCCAGCAGTGGATTAGCGGGGCGATCCACAGATACGCAGTATTTT. The full variable domain, its missing parts supplied by reference TRBV25-1 and TRBJ2-3, is EADIYQTPRYLVIGTGKKITLECSQTMGHDKMYWYQQDPGMELHLIHYSYGVNSTEKGDLSSESTVSRIRTEHFPLTLESARPSHTSQYLCASSGLAGRSTDTQYFGPGTRLTVL.

This chain joins TRBV7-3 and TRBJ1-2; TRBD1 matches at 8 bases. CDR1 is SGHTA, CDR2 FQGTGA, per germline. The V segment lost 5 bases and the J segment 5 bases; nucleotides outside the gene matches: 10. The CDR3 totals 15 residues. Here the CDR3 DNA reads TGTGCCAGCAGCCCCGGACAGGGTGCCGGGTATGGCTACACCTTC. It codes for CASSPGQGAGYGYTF.